Listed below are T cell receptor beta chains from one sample, sequenced in a study of blood T cells in healthy people across ages. From the 5' RACE reads, TCRdb called clonotypes with MiXCR, one entry per CDR3 protein. The table shows approximately 1.5 million distinct CDR3 sequences, with approximately 32% occurring only once. Material for sequencing was blood. The receptor set was obtained from a woman aged 25-40 years in good health. Each CDR3 is given with its conserved first and last residue. The D gene is left open where the match is weak. Only some rows state a clone size, as once, few, many or a class for expanded clones.

CDR3nt | CDR3aa | d_gene | j_gene | abundance | v_gene | len
TGCAGCGCCCGGAGGGACGGGAACTACGAGCAGTACTTC | CSARRDGNYEQYF | NA | TRBJ2-7 | many | TRBV29-1 | 13
TGTGCCACCAGCAGGGTAGCGGGAGTGAACACCGGGGAGCTGTTTTTT | CATSRVAGVNTGELFF | TRBD2 | TRBJ2-2 | few | TRBV15 | 16
TGTGCCAGCAAACAGGGATGGAACACCGGGGAGCTGTTTTTT | CASKQGWNTGELFF | NA | TRBJ2-2 | few | TRBV27 | 14
TGTGCCAGCAGCTCTGGGCCCCACATAGGGCAGTATTTT | CASSSGPHIGQYF | NA | TRBJ2-3 | few | TRBV7-6 | 13
TGTGCCAGCAGTCCACGACTAGCGGGAGACGCGGAGACCCAGTACTTC | CASSPRLAGDAETQYF | TRBD2 | TRBJ2-5 | many | TRBV27 | 16
TGCAGTGCTAGAGTTAGACAGCTCTATGGCCACACCTTC | CSARVRQLYGHTF | NA | TRBJ1-2 | NA | TRBV20-1 | 13
TGTGCCAGCAGTTACAGGGTTCAGCTATCCTACAATGAGCAGTTCTTC | CASSYRVQLSYNEQFF | NA | TRBJ2-1 | NA | TRBV6-6 | 16
TGTGCCAGCAGACCCCCAGGGGAAAGGTCCTACAATGAGCAGTACTTC | CASRPPGERSYNEQYF | NA | TRBJ2-5 | NA | TRBV28 | 16
TGTGCCATCAGTGATTATTTTAGCGGGAGGGCCACAGATACGCAGTATTTT | CAISDYFSGRATDTQYF | TRBD2 | TRBJ2-3 | NA | TRBV10-3 | 17
TGTGCCAGCAGTGCAACGGGGGGCAATGGCTACACCTTC | CASSATGGNGYTF | NA | TRBJ1-2 | few | TRBV2 | 13
TGCGCCAGCAGCCCGGAGAGACGCGCCTCGAGCGAGCAGTACTTC | CASSPERRASSEQYF | NA | TRBJ2-7 | NA | TRBV5-1 | 15
TGTGCCAGCAGCGATCCACTGGGGGGCTACTATGGCTACACCTTC | CASSDPLGGYYGYTF | NA | TRBJ1-2 | NA | TRBV2 | 15
TGTGCCTGGAGTGGATGGACAGGAGACTGGCGGGAGCAGTACTTC | CAWSGWTGDWREQYF | TRBD1 | TRBJ2-7 | NA | TRBV30 | 15
TGCAGTGCTAGAGATCTTCGGCGGGACTGGGCCAAAAACATTCAGTACTTC | CSARDLRRDWAKNIQYF | NA | TRBJ2-4 | few | TRBV20-1 | 17
TGCGCCAGCAGCCAAGAACAGGGGACAGGGACGATCTACAATGAGCAGTTCTTC | CASSQEQGTGTIYNEQFF | TRBD1 | TRBJ2-1 | NA | TRBV4-1 | 18
TGTGCCAGCAGCCAAGATTGGGCAGGTAATCAGCCCCAGCATTTT | CASSQDWAGNQPQHF | NA | TRBJ1-5 | NA | TRBV4-2 | 15
TGTGCCAGCAGTTCACTGGGAGGCGGCTACACCTTC | CASSSLGGGYTF | NA | TRBJ1-2 | few | TRBV27 | 12
TGTGCCAGCAGCTTGGTTCTAGCGGGAGGGCTTTTGGCCGGGGAGCTGTTTTTT | CASSLVLAGGLLAGELFF | TRBD2 | TRBJ2-2 | NA | TRBV11-2 | 18
TGTGCCAGCAGCTTAGCGTCCGGACTAGCGGGCTACGAGCAGTACTTC | CASSLASGLAGYEQYF | TRBD2 | TRBJ2-7 | few | TRBV7-9 | 16
TGCAGCGCCGCCCGACAGGGAAGCTCCTACGAGCAGTACTTC | CSAARQGSSYEQYF | TRBD1 | TRBJ2-7 | many | TRBV29-1 | 14
TGTGCCAGCAGCTTAATTGTAGGGTCCTACAATGAGCAGTTCTTC | CASSLIVGSYNEQFF | NA | TRBJ2-1 | NA | TRBV7-8 | 15
TGCAGTGCTCCGGGACTTCATACCGAGACCCAGTACTTC | CSAPGLHTETQYF | NA | TRBJ2-5 | NA | TRBV20-1 | 13
TGTGCCGTCAGTGAGTCGGGGACAGCGAACACTGAAGCTTTCTTT | CAVSESGTANTEAFF | TRBD1 | TRBJ1-1 | NA | TRBV10-3 | 15
TGTGCCAGCAGCTCTCGGGCGGGCTATGGCTACACCTTC | CASSSRAGYGYTF | NA | TRBJ1-2 | NA | TRBV13 | 13
TGTGCCAGCAGCCCCGACCCAGTTCCCTACGAGCAGTACTTC | CASSPDPVPYEQYF | NA | TRBJ2-7 | NA | TRBV9 | 14
TGCGCCAGCAGCCAGAGGGTCCTCCTCAGCAATCAGCCCCAGCATTTT | CASSQRVLLSNQPQHF | NA | TRBJ1-5 | NA | TRBV4-1 | 16
TGTGCCAGCAGTTTAATTGGAGCCAGAGAAGAGACCCAGTACTTC | CASSLIGAREETQYF | NA | TRBJ2-5 | NA | TRBV27 | 15
TGTGCCAGCAGCCCCTCTAGGAGTCAGCCCCAGCATTTT | CASSPSRSQPQHF | NA | TRBJ1-5 | NA | TRBV6-5 | 13
TGTGCCAGCACCTCTGGCGGGACCCCCCACGAGCAGTACTTC | CASTSGGTPHEQYF | NA | TRBJ2-7 | few | TRBV6-5 | 14